The clone carrying this TCR beta chain came up a few times. The source of the sample is a study of T-cell memory formation after mild COVID-19. Trimming at V came to 5 bases and at J to 6 bases, leaving 11 bases not matched to a gene. The CDR3 sequence is 15 residues long. TCRdb itself ran the 5' RACE reads through MiXCR, one entry per CDR3 protein. The data contain 350,000 or so distinct CDR3 sequences, around 13% of them singletons. The sequence was collected from a man aged 18-30 years who had mild COVID-19 (a few samples of this study predate the infection). Cell type and time point are not known. The J gene is TRBJ1-2, the V gene TRBV12-3 or TRBV12-4, with 8 bases matching TRBD1. Sequenced sample: PBMCs or a T cell subset sorted from them (not recorded which). Here the CDR3 DNA reads TGTGCCAGCAGTCCACTGTACCCAGGGGGCGATGGCTACACCTTC. As protein: CASSPLYPGGDGYTF.